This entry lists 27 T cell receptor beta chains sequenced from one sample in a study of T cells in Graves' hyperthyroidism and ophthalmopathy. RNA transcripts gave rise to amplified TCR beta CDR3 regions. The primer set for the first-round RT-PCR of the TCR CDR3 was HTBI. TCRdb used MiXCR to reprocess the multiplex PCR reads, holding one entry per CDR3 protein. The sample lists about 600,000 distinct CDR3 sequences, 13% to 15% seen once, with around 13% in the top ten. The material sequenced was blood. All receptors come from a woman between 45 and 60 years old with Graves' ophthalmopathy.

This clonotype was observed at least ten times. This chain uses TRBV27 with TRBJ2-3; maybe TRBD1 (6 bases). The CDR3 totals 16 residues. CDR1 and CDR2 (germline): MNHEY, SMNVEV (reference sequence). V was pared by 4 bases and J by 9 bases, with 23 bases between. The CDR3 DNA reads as TGTGCCAGCAGTTCCACACAGGACAGAGCAGGAATGACGCAGTATTTT. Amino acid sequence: CASSSTQDRAGMTQYF.

The CDR3 DNA reads TGTGCCAGCAGTTTAGCTAGCGGGAGTATCTACAATGAGCAGTTCTTC. This translates into CASSLASGSIYNEQFF. This chain joins TRBV12-3 or TRBV12-4 and TRBJ2-1, with 9 bases identical to TRBD2. Trimming removed 0 bases from V and 3 bases from J; junction bases left unmatched: 3. This CDR3 spans 16 amino acids.

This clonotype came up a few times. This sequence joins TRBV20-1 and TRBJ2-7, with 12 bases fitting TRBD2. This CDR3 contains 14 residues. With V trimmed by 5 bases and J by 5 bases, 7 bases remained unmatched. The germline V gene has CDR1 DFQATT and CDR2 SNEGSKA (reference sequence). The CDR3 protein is CSAQTSGSRHEQYF. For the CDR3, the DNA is TGCAGTGCTCAGACTAGCGGGAGTCGTCACGAGCAGTACTTC.

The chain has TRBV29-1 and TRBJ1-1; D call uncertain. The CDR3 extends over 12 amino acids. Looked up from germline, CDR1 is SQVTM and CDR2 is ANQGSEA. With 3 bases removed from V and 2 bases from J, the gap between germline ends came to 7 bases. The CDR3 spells CSVEAGNTEAFF. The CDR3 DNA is TGCAGCGTTGAGGCAGGCAACACTGAAGCTTTCTTT.

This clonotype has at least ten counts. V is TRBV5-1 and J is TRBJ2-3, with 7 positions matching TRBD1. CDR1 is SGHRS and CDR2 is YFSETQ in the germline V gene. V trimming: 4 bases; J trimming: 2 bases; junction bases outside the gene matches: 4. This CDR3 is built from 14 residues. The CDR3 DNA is TGCGCCAGCAGCGCGGACAGGACCACAGATACGCAGTATTTT. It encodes CASSADRTTDTQYF.

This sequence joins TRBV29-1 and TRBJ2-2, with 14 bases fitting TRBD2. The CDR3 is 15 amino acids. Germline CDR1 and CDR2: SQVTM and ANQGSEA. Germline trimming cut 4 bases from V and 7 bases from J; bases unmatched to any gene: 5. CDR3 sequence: CSVGGLAGGIGELFF. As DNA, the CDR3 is TGCAGCGTTGGAGGACTAGCGGGAGGCATCGGGGAGCTGTTTTTT.

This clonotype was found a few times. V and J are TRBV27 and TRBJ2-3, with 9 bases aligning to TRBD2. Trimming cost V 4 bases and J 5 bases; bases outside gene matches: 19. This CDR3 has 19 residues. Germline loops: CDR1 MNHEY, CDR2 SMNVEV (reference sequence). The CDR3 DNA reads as TGTGCCAGCAGTTCTCGGACTAGCGCGAACCTACAAACGGTAGATACGCAGTATTTT. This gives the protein CASSSRTSANLQTVDTQYF.

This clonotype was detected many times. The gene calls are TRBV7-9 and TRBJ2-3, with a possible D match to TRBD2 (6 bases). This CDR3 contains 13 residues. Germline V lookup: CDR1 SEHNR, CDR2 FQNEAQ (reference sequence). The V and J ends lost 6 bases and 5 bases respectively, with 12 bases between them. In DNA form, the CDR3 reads TGTGCCAGCAGTGCTACGGGAGTAGATACGCAGTATTTT. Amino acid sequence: CASSATGVDTQYF.

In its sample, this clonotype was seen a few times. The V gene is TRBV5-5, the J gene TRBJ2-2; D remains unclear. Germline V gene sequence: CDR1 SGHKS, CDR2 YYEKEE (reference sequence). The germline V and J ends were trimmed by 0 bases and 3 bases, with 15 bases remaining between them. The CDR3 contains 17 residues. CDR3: CASSLVGLGVDTGELFF. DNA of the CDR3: TGTGCCAGCAGCTTGGTAGGTCTCGGTGTAGACACCGGGGAGCTGTTTTTT.

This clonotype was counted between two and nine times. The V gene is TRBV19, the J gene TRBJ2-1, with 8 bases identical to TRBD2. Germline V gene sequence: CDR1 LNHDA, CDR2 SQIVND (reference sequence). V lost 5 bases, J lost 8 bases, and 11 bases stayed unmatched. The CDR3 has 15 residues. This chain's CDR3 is CASSPQSGSFYEQFF. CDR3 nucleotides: TGTGCCAGTAGTCCCCAGAGCGGGAGTTTCTATGAGCAGTTCTTC.

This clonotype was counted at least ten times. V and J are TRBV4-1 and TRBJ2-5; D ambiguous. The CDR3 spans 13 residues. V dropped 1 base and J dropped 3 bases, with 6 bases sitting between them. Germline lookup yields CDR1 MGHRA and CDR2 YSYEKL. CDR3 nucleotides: TGCGCCAGCAGCCAAGTATTCAAAGAGACCCAGTACTTC. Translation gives CASSQVFKETQYF.

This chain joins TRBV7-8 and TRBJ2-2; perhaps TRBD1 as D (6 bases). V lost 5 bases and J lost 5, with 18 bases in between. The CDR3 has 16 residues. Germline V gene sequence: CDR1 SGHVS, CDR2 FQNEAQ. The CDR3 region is CASSLWDILQTGELFF. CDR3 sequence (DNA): TGTGCCAGCAGCCTCTGGGACATTCTTCAGACCGGGGAGCTGTTTTTT.

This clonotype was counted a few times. The CDR3, as DNA: TGCGCCAGCAGCTCCCAGGGGCTAGCGGGTGTGAATGAGCAGTTCTTC. Its translation is CASSSQGLAGVNEQFF. The chain combines TRBV4-3 with TRBJ2-1; 8 bases fit TRBD2. The CDR3 spans 16 residues. Germline V gives CDR1 LGHNA, CDR2 YSLEER. The V segment lost 5 bases and the J segment 7 bases; nucleotides outside the gene matches: 13.

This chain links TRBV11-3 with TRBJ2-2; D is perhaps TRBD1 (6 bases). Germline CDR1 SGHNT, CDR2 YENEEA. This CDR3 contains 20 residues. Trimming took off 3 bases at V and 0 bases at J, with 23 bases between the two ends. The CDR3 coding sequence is TGTGCCAGCAGCTTGGAAACAGGACAGATACCGTTCGCGAACACCGGGGAGCTGTTTTTT. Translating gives CASSLETGQIPFANTGELFF.

CDR3 nucleotide sequence: TGCAGTGCTAGAGATCTCCCCGCAAACGAGCAGTTCTTC. It codes for CSARDLPANEQFF. V and J are TRBV20-1 and TRBJ2-1; D gene uncertain. The CDR3 has 13 amino acids. Germline V gene data show CDR1 as DFQATT and CDR2 as SNEGSKA (reference sequence). Trimming cost V 0 bases and J 10 bases, with 13 bases left between them.

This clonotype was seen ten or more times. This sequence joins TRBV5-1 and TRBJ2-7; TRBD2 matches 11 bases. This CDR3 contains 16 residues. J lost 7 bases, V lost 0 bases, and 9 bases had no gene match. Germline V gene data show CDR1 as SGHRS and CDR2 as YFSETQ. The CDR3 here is CASSLVVRLAGQEQYF. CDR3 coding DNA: TGCGCCAGCAGCTTGGTCGTTCGACTAGCGGGGCAAGAGCAGTACTTC.

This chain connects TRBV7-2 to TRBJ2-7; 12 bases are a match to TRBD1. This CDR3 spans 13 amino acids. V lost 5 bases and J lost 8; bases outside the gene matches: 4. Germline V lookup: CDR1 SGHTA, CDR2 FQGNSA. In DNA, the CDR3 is TGTGCCAGCAGCACCGGGACAGGGGGCCAGCAGTACTTC. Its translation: CASSTGTGGQQYF.

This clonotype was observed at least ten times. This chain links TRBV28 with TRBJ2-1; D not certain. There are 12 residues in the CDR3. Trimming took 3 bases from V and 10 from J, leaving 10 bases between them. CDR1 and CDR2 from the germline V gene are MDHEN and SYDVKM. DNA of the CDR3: TGTGCCAGCAGTTTTGGGCAACAGGAGCAGTTCTTC. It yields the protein CASSFGQQEQFF. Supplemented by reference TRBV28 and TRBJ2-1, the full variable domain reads DVKVTQSSRYLVKRTGEKVFLECVQDMDHENMFWYRQDPGLGLRLIYFSYDVKMKEKGDIPEGYSVSREKKERFSLILESASTNQTSMYLCASSFGQQEQFFGPGTRLTVL.

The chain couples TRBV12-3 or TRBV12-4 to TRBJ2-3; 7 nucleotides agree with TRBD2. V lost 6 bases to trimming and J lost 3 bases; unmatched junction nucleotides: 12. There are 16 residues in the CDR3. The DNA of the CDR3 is TGTGCCAGCAGCGTAGGGAGGGTTGTGGGGACAGATACGCAGTATTTT. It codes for CASSVGRVVGTDTQYF.

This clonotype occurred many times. The CDR3 spells CASSPMGTNYGYTF. The CDR3 DNA sequence: TGTGCCAGCTCACCAATGGGGACTAACTATGGCTACACCTTC. The rearrangement joins TRBV18 to TRBJ1-2; D remains ambiguous. The CDR3 sequence is 14 residues long. V was trimmed by 2 bases and J by 0 bases, leaving 7 bases between them. The germline gives CDR1 KGHSH, CDR2 LQKENI.

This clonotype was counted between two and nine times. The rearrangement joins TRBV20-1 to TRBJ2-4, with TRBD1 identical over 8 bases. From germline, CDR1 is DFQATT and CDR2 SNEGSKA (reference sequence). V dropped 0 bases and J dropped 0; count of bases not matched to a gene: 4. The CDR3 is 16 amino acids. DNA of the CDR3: TGCAGTGCTAGAGAAAGGACAGGGCTAGCCAAAAACATTCAGTACTTC. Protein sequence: CSARERTGLAKNIQYF.

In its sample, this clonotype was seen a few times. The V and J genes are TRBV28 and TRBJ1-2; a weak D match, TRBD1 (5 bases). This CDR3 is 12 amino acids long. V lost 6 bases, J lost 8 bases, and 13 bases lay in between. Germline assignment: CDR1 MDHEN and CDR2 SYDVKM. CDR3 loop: CASSRWTTGYTF. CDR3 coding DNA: TGTGCCAGCAGCCGCTGGACAACGGGCTACACCTTC.

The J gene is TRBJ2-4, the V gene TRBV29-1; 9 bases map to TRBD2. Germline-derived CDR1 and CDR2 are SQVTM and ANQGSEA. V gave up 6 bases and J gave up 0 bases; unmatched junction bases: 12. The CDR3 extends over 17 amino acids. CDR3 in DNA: TGCAGCGTAGGTCAGGGTAGCGGGGGAGTAGCCAAAAACATTCAGTACTTC. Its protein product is CSVGQGSGGVAKNIQYF.

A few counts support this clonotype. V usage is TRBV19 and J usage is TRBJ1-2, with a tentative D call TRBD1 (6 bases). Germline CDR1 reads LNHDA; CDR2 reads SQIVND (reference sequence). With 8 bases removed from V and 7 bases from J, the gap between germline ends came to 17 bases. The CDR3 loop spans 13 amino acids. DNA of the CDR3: TGTGCCAGTCGGGAACCTCCAGGGGCTGGCTACACCTTC. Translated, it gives CASREPPGAGYTF.

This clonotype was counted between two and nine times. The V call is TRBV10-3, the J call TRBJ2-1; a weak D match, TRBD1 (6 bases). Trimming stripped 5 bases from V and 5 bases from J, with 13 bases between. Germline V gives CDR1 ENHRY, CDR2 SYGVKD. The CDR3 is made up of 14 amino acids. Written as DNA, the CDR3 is TGTGCCATCAGTTTATACACAGGGAACAATGAGCAGTTCTTC. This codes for CAISLYTGNNEQFF.

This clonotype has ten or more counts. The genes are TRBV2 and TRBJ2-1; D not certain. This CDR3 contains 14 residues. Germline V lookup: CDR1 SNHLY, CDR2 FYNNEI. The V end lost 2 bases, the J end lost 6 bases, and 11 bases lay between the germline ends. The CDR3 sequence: CASSEKVFGNEQFF. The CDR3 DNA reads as TGTGCCAGCAGTGAAAAGGTTTTTGGCAATGAGCAGTTCTTC.

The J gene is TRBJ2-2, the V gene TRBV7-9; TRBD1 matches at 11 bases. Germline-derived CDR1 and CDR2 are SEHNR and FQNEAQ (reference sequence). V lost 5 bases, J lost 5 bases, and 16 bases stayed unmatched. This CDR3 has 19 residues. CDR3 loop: CASSGHYGDRGLITGELFF. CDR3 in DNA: TGTGCCAGCAGCGGTCATTATGGGGACAGGGGGTTGATAACCGGGGAGCTGTTTTTT.